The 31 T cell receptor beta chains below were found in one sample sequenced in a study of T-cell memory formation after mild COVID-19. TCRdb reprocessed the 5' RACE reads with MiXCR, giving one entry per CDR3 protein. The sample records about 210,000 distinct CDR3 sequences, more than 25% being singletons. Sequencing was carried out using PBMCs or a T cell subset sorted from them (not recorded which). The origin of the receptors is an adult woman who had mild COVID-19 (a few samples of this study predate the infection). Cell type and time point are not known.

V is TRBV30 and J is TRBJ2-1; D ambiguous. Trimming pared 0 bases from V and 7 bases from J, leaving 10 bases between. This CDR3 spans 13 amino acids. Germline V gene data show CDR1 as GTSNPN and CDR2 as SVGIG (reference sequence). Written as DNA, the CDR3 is TGTGCCTGGAGTGTACTTCTAGGAAATGAGCAGTTCTTC. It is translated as CAWSVLLGNEQFF.

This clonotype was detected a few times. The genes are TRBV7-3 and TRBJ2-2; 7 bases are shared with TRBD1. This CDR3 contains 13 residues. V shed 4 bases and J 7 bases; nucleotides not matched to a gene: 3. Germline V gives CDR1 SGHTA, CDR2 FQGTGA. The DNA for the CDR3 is TGTGCCAGCAGCTCGACAGGGTTCGGGGAGCTGTTTTTT. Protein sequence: CASSSTGFGELFF.

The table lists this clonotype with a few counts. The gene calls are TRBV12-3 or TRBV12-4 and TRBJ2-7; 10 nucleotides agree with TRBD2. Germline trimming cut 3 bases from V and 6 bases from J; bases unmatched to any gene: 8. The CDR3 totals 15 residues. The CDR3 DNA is TGTGCCAGCAGTTTCCGGGGACTAGCGTTTGGCGAGCAGTACTTC. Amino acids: CASSFRGLAFGEQYF.

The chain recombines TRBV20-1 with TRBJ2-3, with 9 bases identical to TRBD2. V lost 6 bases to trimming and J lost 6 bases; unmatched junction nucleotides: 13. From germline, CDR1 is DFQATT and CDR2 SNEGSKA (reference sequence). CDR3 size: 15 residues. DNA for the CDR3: TGCAGTGCAAATAGACAGGCGGGGGGGCCCGATACGCAGTATTTT. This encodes CSANRQAGGPDTQYF.

The CDR3 DNA sequence: TGTGCCAGCAGCTCAGTGGGGTTAAAGGGGGCCGGCGAGCAGTACTTC. This translates into CASSSVGLKGAGEQYF. V is TRBV5-5 and J is TRBJ2-7, with 7 bases lining up with TRBD1. The CDR3 contains 16 residues. The junction had 15 bases not matched to a gene; V was cut back by 3 bases and J by 6 bases. Per the germline V gene, CDR1 is SGHKS and CDR2 is YYEKEE (reference sequence).

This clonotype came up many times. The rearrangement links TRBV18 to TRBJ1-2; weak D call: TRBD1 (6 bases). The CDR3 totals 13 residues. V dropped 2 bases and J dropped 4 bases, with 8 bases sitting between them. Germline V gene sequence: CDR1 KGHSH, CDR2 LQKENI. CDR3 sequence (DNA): TGTGCCAGCTCACCAGGAGGGGGCTATGGCTACACCTTC. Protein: CASSPGGGYGYTF.

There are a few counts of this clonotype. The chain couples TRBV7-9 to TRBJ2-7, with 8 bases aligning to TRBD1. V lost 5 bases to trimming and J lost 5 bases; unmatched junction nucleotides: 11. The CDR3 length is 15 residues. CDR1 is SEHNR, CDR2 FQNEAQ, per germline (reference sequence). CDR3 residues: CASSPRTQGVHEQYF. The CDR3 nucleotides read TGTGCCAGCAGCCCAAGGACACAGGGGGTCCACGAGCAGTACTTC. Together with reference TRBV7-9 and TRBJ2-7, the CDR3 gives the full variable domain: DTGVSQNPRHKITKRGQNVTFRCDPISEHNRLYWYRQTLGQGPEFLTYFQNEAQLEKSRLLSDRFSAERPKGSFSTLEIQRTEQGDSAMYLCASSPRTQGVHEQYFGPGTRLTVT.

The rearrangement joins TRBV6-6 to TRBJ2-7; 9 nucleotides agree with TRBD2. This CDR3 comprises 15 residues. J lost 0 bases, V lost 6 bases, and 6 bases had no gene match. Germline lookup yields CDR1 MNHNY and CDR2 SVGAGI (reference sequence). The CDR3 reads CASRVSGGTSYEQYF. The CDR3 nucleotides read TGTGCCAGCAGAGTAAGCGGGGGGACCTCCTACGAGCAGTACTTC.

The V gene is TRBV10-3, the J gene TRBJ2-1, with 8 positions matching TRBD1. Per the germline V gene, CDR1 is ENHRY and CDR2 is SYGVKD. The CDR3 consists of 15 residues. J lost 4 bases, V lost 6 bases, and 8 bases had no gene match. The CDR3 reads CAISLDRGAYNEQFF. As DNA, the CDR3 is TGTGCCATCAGCCTTGACAGGGGTGCGTACAATGAGCAGTTCTTC.

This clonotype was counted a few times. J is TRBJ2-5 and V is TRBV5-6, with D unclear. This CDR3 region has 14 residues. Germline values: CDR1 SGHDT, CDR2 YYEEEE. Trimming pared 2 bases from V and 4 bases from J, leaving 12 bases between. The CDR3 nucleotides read TGTGCCAGCAGCTTTGGTGCCTCTGGAGAGACCCAGTACTTC. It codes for CASSFGASGETQYF. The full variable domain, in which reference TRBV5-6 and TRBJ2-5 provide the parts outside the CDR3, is DAGVTQSPTHLIKTRGQQVTLRCSPKSGHDTVSWYQQALGQGPQFIFQYYEEEERQRGNFPDRFSGHQFPNYSSELNVNALLLGDSALYLCASSFGASGETQYFGPGTRLLVL.

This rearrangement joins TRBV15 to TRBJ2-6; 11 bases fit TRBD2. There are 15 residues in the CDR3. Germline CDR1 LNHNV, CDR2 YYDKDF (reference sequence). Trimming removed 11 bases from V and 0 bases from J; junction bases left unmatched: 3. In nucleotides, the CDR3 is TGTGCCGTAGCGGGAGGGAGCTCTGGGGCCAACGTCCTGACTTTC. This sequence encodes CAVAGGSSGANVLTF.

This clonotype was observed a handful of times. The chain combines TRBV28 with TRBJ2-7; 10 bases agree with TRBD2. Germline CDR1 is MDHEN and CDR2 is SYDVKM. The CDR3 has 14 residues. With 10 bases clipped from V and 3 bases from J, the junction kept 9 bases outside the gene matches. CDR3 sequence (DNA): TGTGCCACCAGAAAGCCTAGCGGGAGCTACGAGCAGTACTTC. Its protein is CATRKPSGSYEQYF. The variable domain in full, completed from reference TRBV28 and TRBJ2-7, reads DVKVTQSSRYLVKRTGEKVFLECVQDMDHENMFWYRQDPGLGLRLIYFSYDVKMKEKGDIPEGYSVSREKKERFSLILESASTNQTSMYLCATRKPSGSYEQYFGPGTRLTVT.

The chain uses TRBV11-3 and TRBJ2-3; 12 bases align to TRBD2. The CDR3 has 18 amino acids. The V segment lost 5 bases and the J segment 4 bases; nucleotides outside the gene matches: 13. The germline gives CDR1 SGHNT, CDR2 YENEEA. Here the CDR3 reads CASSGRSGLAGNADTQYF. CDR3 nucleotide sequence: TGTGCCAGCAGCGGCAGGAGCGGACTAGCGGGAAATGCAGATACGCAGTATTTT.

CDR3 protein: CASMTQDRGHGYTF. CDR3 in DNA: TGTGCCAGCATGACCCAGGACAGGGGGCATGGCTACACCTTC. The chain links TRBV2 to TRBJ1-2; 11 positions agree with TRBD1. V dropped 7 bases and J dropped 6; count of bases not matched to a gene: 7. CDR1 is SNHLY, CDR2 FYNNEI, per germline. The CDR3 covers 14 residues. Combining the CDR3 with reference TRBV2 and TRBJ1-2 gives the whole variable domain EPEVTQTPSHQVTQMGQEVILRCVPISNHLYFYWYRQILGQKVEFLVSFYNNEISEKSEIFDDQFSVERPDGSNFTLKIRSTKLEDSAMYFCASMTQDRGHGYTFGSGTRLTVV.

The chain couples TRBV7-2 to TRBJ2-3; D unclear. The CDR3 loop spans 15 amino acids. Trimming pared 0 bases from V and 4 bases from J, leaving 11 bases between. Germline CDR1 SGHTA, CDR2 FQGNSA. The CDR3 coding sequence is TGTGCCAGCAGCTTAGCGCCCAGCGCTGCAGATACGCAGTATTTT. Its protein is CASSLAPSAADTQYF.

The CDR3 DNA follows: TGTGCCAGCAGCAGCGACAGGTTCGACACCGGGGAGCTGTTTTTT. This gives the protein CASSSDRFDTGELFF. The V gene is TRBV5-6, the J gene TRBJ2-2; D is perhaps TRBD1 (6 bases). V was cut by 4 bases and J by 3 bases, with 13 bases left in between. CDR1 is SGHDT, CDR2 YYEEEE, per germline. This CDR3 has 15 amino acids.

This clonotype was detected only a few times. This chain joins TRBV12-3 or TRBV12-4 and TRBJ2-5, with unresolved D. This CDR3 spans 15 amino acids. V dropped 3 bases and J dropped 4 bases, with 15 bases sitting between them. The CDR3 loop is CASSFERLGGETQYF. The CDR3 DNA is TGTGCCAGCAGTTTCGAGAGACTGGGTGGAGAGACCCAGTACTTC.

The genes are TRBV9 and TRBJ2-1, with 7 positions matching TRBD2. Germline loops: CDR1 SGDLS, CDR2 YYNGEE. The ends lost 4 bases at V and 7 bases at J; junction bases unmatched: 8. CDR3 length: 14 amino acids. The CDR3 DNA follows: TGTGCCAGCAGCCCAGGCGGGAGTATGAATGAGCAGTTCTTC. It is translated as CASSPGGSMNEQFF.

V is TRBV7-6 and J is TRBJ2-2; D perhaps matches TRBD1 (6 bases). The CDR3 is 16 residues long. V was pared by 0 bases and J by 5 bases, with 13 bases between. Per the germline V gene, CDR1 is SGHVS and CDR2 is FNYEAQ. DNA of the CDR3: TGTGCCAGCAGCTTAGCGGGATTACAGGGAACCGGGGAGCTGTTTTTT. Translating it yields CASSLAGLQGTGELFF.

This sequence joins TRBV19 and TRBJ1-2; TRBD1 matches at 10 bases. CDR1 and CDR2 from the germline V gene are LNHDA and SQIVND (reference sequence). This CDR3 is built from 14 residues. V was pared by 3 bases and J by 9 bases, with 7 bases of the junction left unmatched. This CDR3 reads CASSILTGGWSYTF. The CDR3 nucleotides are TGTGCCAGTAGTATCCTGACAGGGGGCTGGAGCTACACCTTC.

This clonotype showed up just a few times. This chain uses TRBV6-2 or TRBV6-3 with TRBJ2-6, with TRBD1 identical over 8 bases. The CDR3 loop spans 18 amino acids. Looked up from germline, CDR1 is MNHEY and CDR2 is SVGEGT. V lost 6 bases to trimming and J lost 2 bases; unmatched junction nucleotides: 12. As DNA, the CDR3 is TGTGCCAGCAGCACAGCGAGAAAGACAGGGGCTGGGGCCAACGTCCTGACTTTC. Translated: CASSTARKTGAGANVLTF.

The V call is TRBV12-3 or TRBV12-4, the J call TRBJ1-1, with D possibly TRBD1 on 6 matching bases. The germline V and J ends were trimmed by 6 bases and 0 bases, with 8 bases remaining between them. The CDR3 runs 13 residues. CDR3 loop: CASRGAVNTEAFF. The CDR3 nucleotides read TGTGCCAGCAGGGGGGCAGTGAACACTGAAGCTTTCTTT.

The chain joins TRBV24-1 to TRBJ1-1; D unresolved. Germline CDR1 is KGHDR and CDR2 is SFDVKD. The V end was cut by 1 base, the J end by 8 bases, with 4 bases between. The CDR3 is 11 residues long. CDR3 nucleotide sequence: TGTGCCACCAGTGATTTAGGGGAAGCTTTCTTT. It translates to CATSDLGEAFF.

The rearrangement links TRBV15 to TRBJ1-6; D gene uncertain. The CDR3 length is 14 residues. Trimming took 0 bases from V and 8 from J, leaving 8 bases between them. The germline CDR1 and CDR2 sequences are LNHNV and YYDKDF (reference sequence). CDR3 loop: CATSREAMDSPLHF. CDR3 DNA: TGTGCCACCAGCAGAGAAGCTATGGATTCACCCCTCCACTTT.

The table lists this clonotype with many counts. The CDR3 DNA reads TGTGCCAGCAGCCAAGGCGGGACTCCTTACAATGAGCAGTTCTTC. This sequence encodes CASSQGGTPYNEQFF. The rearrangement uses TRBV3-1 and TRBJ2-1; possible D gene TRBD2, 6 bases. The length of the CDR3 is 15 residues. Deletions cut 1 base from V and 4 bases from J, with 11 bases between. The germline V gene has CDR1 LGHDT and CDR2 YNNKEL (reference sequence).

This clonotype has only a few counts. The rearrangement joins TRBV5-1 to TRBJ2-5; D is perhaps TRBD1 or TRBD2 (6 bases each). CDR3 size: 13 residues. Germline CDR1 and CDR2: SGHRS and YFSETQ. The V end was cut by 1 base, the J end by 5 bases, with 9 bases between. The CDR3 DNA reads TGCGCCAGCAGCTTGACAGGGAGGGAGACCCAGTACTTC. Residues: CASSLTGRETQYF.

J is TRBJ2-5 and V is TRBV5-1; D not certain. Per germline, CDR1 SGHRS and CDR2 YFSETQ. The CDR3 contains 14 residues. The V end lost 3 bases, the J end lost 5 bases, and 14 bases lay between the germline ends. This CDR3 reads CASSSDRRLETQYF. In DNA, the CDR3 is TGCGCCAGCAGCTCGGACCGGAGATTGGAGACCCAGTACTTC.

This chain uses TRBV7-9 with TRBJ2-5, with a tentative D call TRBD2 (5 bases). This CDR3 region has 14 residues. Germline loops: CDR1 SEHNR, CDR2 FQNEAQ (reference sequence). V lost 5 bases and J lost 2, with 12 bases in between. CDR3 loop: CASSVAGIQETQYF. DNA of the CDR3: TGTGCCAGCAGCGTTGCCGGGATACAAGAGACCCAGTACTTC.

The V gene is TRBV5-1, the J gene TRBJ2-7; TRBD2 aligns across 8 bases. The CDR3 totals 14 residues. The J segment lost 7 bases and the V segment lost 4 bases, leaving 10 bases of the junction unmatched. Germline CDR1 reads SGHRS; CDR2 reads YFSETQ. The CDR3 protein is CASSTTSALVEQYF. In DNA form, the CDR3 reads TGCGCCAGCAGCACGACTAGCGCCCTTGTAGAGCAGTACTTC. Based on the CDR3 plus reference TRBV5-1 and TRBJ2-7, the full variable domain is KAGVTQTPRYLIKTRGQQVTLSCSPISGHRSVSWYQQTPGQGLQFLFEYFSETQRNKGNFPGRFSGRQFSNSRSEMNVSTLELGDSALYLCASSTTSALVEQYFGPGTRLTVT.

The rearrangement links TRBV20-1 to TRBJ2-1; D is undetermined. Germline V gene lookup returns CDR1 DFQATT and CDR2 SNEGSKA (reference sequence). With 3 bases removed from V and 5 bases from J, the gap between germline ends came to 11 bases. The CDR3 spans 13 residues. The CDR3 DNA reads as TGCAGTGCTAGTCCTGAAGCTAACAATGAGCAGTTCTTC. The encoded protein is CSASPEANNEQFF.

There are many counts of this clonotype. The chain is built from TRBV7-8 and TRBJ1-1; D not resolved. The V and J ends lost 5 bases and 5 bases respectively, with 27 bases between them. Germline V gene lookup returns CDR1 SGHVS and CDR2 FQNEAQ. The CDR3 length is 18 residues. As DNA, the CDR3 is TGTGCCAGCAGCGACCATGCTCGGTCTACATCCGGTCGGACTGAAGCTTTCTTT. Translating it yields CASSDHARSTSGRTEAFF.